In its sample, the clone carrying this T cell receptor (beta chain) was seen once. The antigen is unknown. As to treatment: oral pan-JAK inhibitor, 5-10 mg twice daily. The data originate from a study of CD8+ T cells in alopecia areata. General study points: Higher clonality than in normal scalp was seen in lesional scalp, especially alopecia totalis/universalis.

The CDR3 spans 15 residues. The V gene lost 1 base and the J gene lost 1 base, with 9 bases spanning the gap. Germline V CDR1 and CDR2: LGHNA, YNFKEQ. Sequencing templates came from extracted RNA that was reverse transcribed into cDNA. Sequencing was performed with immunoSEQ multiplex PCR; in TCRdb, only in-frame clones are kept and a portion is missing. Of 180,000 or so clones detected, approximately 49% appear once; the ten largest clones hold 10%. The sequence was obtained from a human donor with alopecia areata. The genes are TRBV4-2 and TRBJ2-3, with D possibly TRBD1 on 5 matching bases. Sequenced material: CD8+ T cells sorted from blood, taken between weeks 51 and 54, from a patient treated with tofacitinib. The CDR3 is CASSQVVGGTDTQYF. CDR3 nucleotide sequence: TGTGCCAGCAGCCAAGTGGTAGGGGGCACAGATACGCAGTATTTT.